These 24 T cell receptor beta chains share one sample of origin, sequenced in a study of cytomegalovirus exposure and HLA in healthy donors. Primers: 60 Vbeta forward and 13 Jbeta reverse. Assay: immunoSEQ multiplex PCR; the TCRdb copy retains only in-frame clones and omits some. Among about 90,000 clones listed, around three fifths were seen once. Sequenced: PBMCs. Receptors originate from a man between 25 and 39 years old in good health and CMV-seronegative.

Concerning this clone: Within the sample, other DNA sequences also encode this same CDR3. The J gene is TRBJ1-1, the V gene TRBV30; unclear D gene. The CDR3 is 13 residues long. Germline CDR1 and CDR2: GTSNPN and SVGIG (reference sequence). V dropped 8 bases and J dropped 8 bases, with 21 bases sitting between them. The DNA for the CDR3 is TGTGCCCGTAAAGAGGACCGTACGGGGGAAGCTTTCTTT. Translated, it gives CARKEDRTGEAFF.

A few counts support this clone. J is TRBJ2-2 and V is TRBV6-1, with 9 bases identical to TRBD2. The CDR3 covers 16 residues. The V segment lost 2 bases and the J segment 2 bases; nucleotides outside the gene matches: 3. Looked up from germline, CDR1 is MNHNS and CDR2 is SASEGT. The CDR3 sequence is CASSERAGGNTGELFF. The CDR3 coding sequence is TGTGCCAGCAGTGAACGAGCGGGAGGTAACACCGGGGAGCTGTTTTTT.

A word on this clone: Other DNA sequences within the sample encode an identical CDR3. The V and J genes are TRBV5-1 and TRBJ2-3; TRBD1 might be the D (5 bases). The CDR3 totals 15 residues. CDR1 and CDR2 (germline): SGHRS, YFSETQ. V lost 0 bases to trimming and J lost 2 bases, with 10 bases between them. The CDR3 loop reads CASSLGGVDTDTQYF. The CDR3 DNA reads TGCGCCAGCAGCTTGGGGGGCGTAGACACAGATACGCAGTATTTT.

This chain joins TRBV6-5 and TRBJ2-7; D gene unclear. Germline CDR1 and CDR2: MNHEY and SVGAGI. This CDR3 is built from 16 residues. V gave up 0 bases and J gave up 0 bases, with 12 bases separating them. The CDR3 spells CASSYSIRRASYEQYF. The CDR3 region has the DNA TGTGCCAGCAGTTACTCGATAAGGAGAGCCTCCTACGAGCAGTACTTC.

This chain links TRBV7-3 with TRBJ1-5; D may be TRBD1 (6 bases). Germline-derived CDR1 and CDR2 are SGHTA and FQGTGA. CDR3 length: 16 residues. Trimming took 4 bases from V and 6 from J, leaving 19 bases between them. In DNA, the CDR3 is TGTGCCAGCAGCTCCCTAACAGGGACGGGGAGTCAGCCCCAGCATTTT. The encoded protein is CASSSLTGTGSQPQHF.

Remarks on this clone: Mismatch with germline at one junction end may stem from a read error. V is TRBV6-5 and J is TRBJ1-5; 9 positions agree with TRBD1. The germline gives CDR1 MNHEY, CDR2 SVGAGI. This CDR3 spans 14 amino acids. As DNA, the CDR3 is TGTGCCAGTAAGGACAGGGGTAGCAATCGGCCCCAGCATTTT. This sequence encodes CASKDRGSNRPQHF.

The chain is built from TRBV7-9 and TRBJ2-1; TRBD1 matches at 10 bases. The CDR3 contains 15 residues. The germline CDR1 and CDR2 sequences are SEHNR and FQNEAQ (reference sequence). Trimming removed 1 base from V and 7 bases from J; junction bases left unmatched: 4. CDR3 DNA sequence: TGTGCCAGCAGCTTAGGACAGGGGGCTTTAAATGAGCAGTTCTTC. Protein product: CASSLGQGALNEQFF.

In regard to this clone: An end of the junction differs from the germline gene, which may be a read error. The sample carries other DNA sequences with the same CDR3. This chain connects TRBV7-6 to TRBJ1-1; D is possibly TRBD1 (5 bases). The CDR3 is 14 residues long. Germline CDR1 reads SGHVS; CDR2 reads FNYEAQ. The CDR3 loop is CASSLGSRGTEAFF. CDR3 DNA sequence: TGTGCCAGCAGCTTAGGGTCAAGAGGGACTGAGGCTTTCTTT.

The rearrangement joins TRBV27 to TRBJ1-2; D gene unclear. The germline V gene has CDR1 MNHEY and CDR2 SMNVEV (reference sequence). V lost 6 bases and J 8 bases, leaving 16 bases between the germline ends. The CDR3 spans 13 residues. The chain's CDR3 is CASSSVPQMGYTF. Written as DNA, the CDR3 is TGTGCCAGCAGCTCGGTTCCCCAAATGGGCTACACCTTC.

The chain employs TRBV27 and TRBJ2-7; 12 bases line up with TRBD2. The CDR3 sequence is 16 residues long. Germline V gene data show CDR1 as MNHEY and CDR2 as SMNVEV (reference sequence). The V segment lost 5 bases and the J segment 0 bases; nucleotides outside the gene matches: 5. CDR3 in DNA: TGTGCCAGCAGTCCCAAGACTAGCGGGAGCTCCTACGAGCAGTACTTC. Translation gives CASSPKTSGSSYEQYF.

This clone occurred a few times. This chain uses TRBV10-3 with TRBJ2-1; 7 bases line up with TRBD1. This CDR3 has 15 residues. Germline V gene lookup returns CDR1 ENHRY and CDR2 SYGVKD. Trimming removed 2 bases from V and 4 bases from J; junction bases left unmatched: 5. DNA for the CDR3: TGTGCCATCAGTGAGCAAGGACAGGATTACAATGAGCAGTTCTTC. Its protein product is CAISEQGQDYNEQFF.

This clone was counted only a few times. The chain recombines TRBV5-1 with TRBJ2-1; the D gene is possibly TRBD2 (6 bases). In germline, CDR1 is SGHRS, CDR2 YFSETQ. The ends were cut back, 0 bases at V and 3 bases at J, with 22 bases in the middle. The CDR3 contains 19 residues. The CDR3 here is CASSLAGVGRERGYNEQFF. In nucleotides, the CDR3 is TGCGCCAGCAGCTTGGCCGGTGTTGGCCGGGAGCGTGGCTACAATGAGCAGTTCTTC.

The chain has TRBV18 and TRBJ1-5; D call uncertain. V lost 11 bases, J lost 6 bases, and 14 bases lay in between. The CDR3 extends over 12 amino acids. Looked up from germline, CDR1 is KGHSH and CDR2 is LQKENI. The CDR3 region is CAGFGIGQPQHF. DNA of the CDR3: TGTGCCGGCTTCGGGATAGGTCAGCCCCAGCATTTT.

This clone was seen just once. The rearrangement links TRBV4-3 to TRBJ1-2; TRBD1 might be the D (5 bases). V lost 3 bases and J lost 4, with 18 bases in between. Per the germline V gene, CDR1 is LGHNA and CDR2 is YSLEER. CDR3 length: 16 residues. CDR3 region: CASSQEWGLSPYGYTF. The CDR3 DNA sequence: TGCGCCAGCAGCCAGGAATGGGGACTGAGTCCCTATGGCTACACCTTC.

This clone appeared once. The chain joins TRBV7-9 to TRBJ1-1, with no clear D. V was shortened by 3 bases and J by 8 bases, with 10 bases between the two germline ends. Looked up from germline, CDR1 is SEHNR and CDR2 is FQNEAQ (reference sequence). CDR3 length: 12 amino acids. The CDR3 is CASSFVGAEAFF. The CDR3 nucleotides read TGTGCCAGCAGCTTCGTCGGTGCGGAAGCTTTCTTT.

V is TRBV10-3 and J is TRBJ2-1; 8 nucleotides line up with TRBD2. With 2 bases clipped from V and 0 bases from J, the junction kept 3 bases outside the gene matches. CDR1 and CDR2 (germline): ENHRY, SYGVKD. The length of the CDR3 is 16 residues. This CDR3 reads CAISEGGRSSYNEQFF. The DNA of the CDR3 is TGTGCCATCAGTGAGGGCGGGAGGAGCTCCTACAATGAGCAGTTCTTC.

J is TRBJ2-6 and V is TRBV5-4; D is ambiguous. The CDR3 runs 15 residues. Germline-derived CDR1 and CDR2 are SGHNT and YYREEE (reference sequence). V lost 4 bases to trimming and J lost 1 base, with 9 bases between them. CDR3 in amino acids: CASSHDTSGANVLTF. The CDR3 DNA sequence: TGTGCCAGCAGCCATGACACGTCTGGGGCCAACGTCCTGACTTTC.

The sample holds a few counts of this clone. The chain links TRBV6-1 to TRBJ1-1; 10 nucleotides agree with TRBD1. The CDR3 contains 12 residues. The V segment lost 6 bases and the J segment 10 bases; nucleotides outside the gene matches: 5. Germline loops: CDR1 MNHNS, CDR2 SASEGT. CDR3 DNA sequence: TGTGCCAGCAGGGCTGGGGACAGGGGAGCTTTCTTT. It yields the protein CASRAGDRGAFF.

The chain carries TRBV5-1 and TRBJ2-1, with TRBD2 matching over 7 bases. Germline-derived CDR1 and CDR2 are SGHRS and YFSETQ. With V trimmed by 4 bases and J by 2 bases, 6 bases remained unmatched. This CDR3 region has 15 residues. CDR3 nucleotides: TGCGCCAGCAGCAGCGGGGAGACCCCCTACAATGAGCAGTTCTTC. This codes for CASSSGETPYNEQFF. The full variable domain, completed using reference TRBV5-1 and TRBJ2-1, is KAGVTQTPRYLIKTRGQQVTLSCSPISGHRSVSWYQQTPGQGLQFLFEYFSETQRNKGNFPGRFSGRQFSNSRSEMNVSTLELGDSALYLCASSSGETPYNEQFFGPGTRLTVL.

V usage is TRBV7-6 and J usage is TRBJ2-5; possible D gene TRBD1, 7 bases. The CDR3 has 17 amino acids. Germline CDR1 SGHVS, CDR2 FNYEAQ. Trimming left V 0 bases short and J 5 bases short, with 19 bases between. The CDR3 region is CASSLAGQGGFWETQYF. In DNA, the CDR3 is TGTGCCAGCAGCTTAGCGGGCCAGGGGGGATTTTGGGAGACCCAGTACTTC.

This clone has just a few counts. The V call is TRBV27, the J call TRBJ1-2; 7 nucleotides match TRBD1. Losses at the gene ends were 5 bases for V and 5 bases for J; bases not matched to a gene: 17. The CDR3 spans 17 residues. CDR1 MNHEY and CDR2 SMNVEV come from the germline V gene (reference sequence). CDR3 coding DNA: TGTGCCAGCAGTCCACATAACCCCGGGACAGCATCTTATGGCTACACCTTC. Amino acid sequence: CASSPHNPGTASYGYTF.

This chain links TRBV5-6 with TRBJ2-7, with 8 nucleotides matching TRBD1. Germline V gene sequence: CDR1 SGHDT, CDR2 YYEEEE. V lost 4 bases, J lost 4 bases, and 4 bases stayed unmatched. The CDR3 totals 13 residues. The CDR3 sequence is CASSAGTGYEQYF. As DNA, the CDR3 is TGTGCCAGCAGCGCCGGGACAGGTTACGAGCAGTACTTC.

The chain links TRBV5-1 to TRBJ2-7; 11 bases line up with TRBD2. V was clipped by 0 bases and J by 2 bases; unmatched bases: 4. Germline-derived CDR1 and CDR2 are SGHRS and YFSETQ. The CDR3 length is 16 residues. The CDR3 region has the DNA TGCGCCAGCAGCTTGGTTCTAGCGGGAGGCACCTACGAGCAGTACTTC. Protein: CASSLVLAGGTYEQYF.

This clone was recorded a few times. The rearrangement joins TRBV7-9 to TRBJ2-1; D is perhaps TRBD1 (6 bases). Trimming took 6 bases from V and 3 from J, leaving 12 bases between them. The CDR3 loop spans 14 amino acids. Germline V CDR1 and CDR2: SEHNR, FQNEAQ (reference sequence). The CDR3 reads CASSPRQDYNEQFF. The DNA for the CDR3 is TGTGCCAGCAGTCCGAGACAGGACTACAATGAGCAGTTCTTC.